Below are 14 T cell receptor beta chains sequenced from a single sample in a study. MiXCR was run by TCRdb on the reads, yielding one entry per CDR3 protein. The top ten hold about 13% of the sample, which has roughly 4,000 distinct CDR3 sequences, under 12% seen once. Sequenced sample: CD4+ T cells from synovial fluid. The receptors originated from a human donor with rheumatoid arthritis.

This clonotype was observed a few times. The V and J genes are TRBV7-3 and TRBJ2-1; D remains unclear. V was clipped by 1 base and J by 8 bases, with 9 bases between them. The germline CDR1 and CDR2 sequences are SGHTA and FQGTGA. There are 13 residues in the CDR3. The chain's CDR3 is CASSLSPGDEQFF. CDR3 bases: TGTGCCAGCAGCTTAAGTCCAGGCGATGAGCAGTTCTTC.

This clonotype came up many times. The genes are TRBV5-4 and TRBJ2-7; D not certain. This CDR3 contains 14 residues. Germline CDR1 is SGHNT and CDR2 is YYREEE (reference sequence). V was trimmed by 0 bases and J by 3 bases, leaving 10 bases between them. CDR3 residues: CASSLDGFDYEQYF. CDR3 nucleotides: TGTGCCAGCAGCTTGGACGGCTTCGACTACGAGCAGTACTTC.

The chain combines TRBV7-9 with TRBJ2-7; D is perhaps TRBD1 (6 bases). Germline V lookup: CDR1 SEHNR, CDR2 FQNEAQ (reference sequence). Deletions cut 3 bases from V and 4 bases from J, with 10 bases between. The CDR3 runs to 13 residues. CDR3 sequence: CASSFKQGYEQYF. The CDR3 DNA follows: TGTGCCAGCAGCTTTAAACAGGGATACGAGCAGTACTTC.

This clonotype is classed as medium-sized. J is TRBJ1-5 and V is TRBV4-2; 10 bases are shared with TRBD1. The CDR3 contains 17 residues. J lost 3 bases, V lost 0 bases, and 5 bases had no gene match. Germline CDR1 is LGHNA and CDR2 is YNFKEQ. The CDR3 DNA reads TGTGCCAGCAGCCAAGATCCGGGACAGGGGTCCAATCAGCCCCAGCATTTT. This gives the protein CASSQDPGQGSNQPQHF.

The table lists this clonotype with many counts. The chain couples TRBV6-2 or TRBV6-3 to TRBJ2-1; TRBD2 matches 7 bases. The CDR3 is made up of 16 amino acids. The germline V gene encodes CDR1 MNHEY and CDR2 SVGEGT. With 6 bases clipped from V and 0 bases from J, the junction kept 8 bases outside the gene matches. The CDR3 is CASRPTGLSSYNEQFF. As DNA, the CDR3 is TGTGCCAGCAGACCAACGGGACTAAGCTCCTACAATGAGCAGTTCTTC.

This clonotype is medium-sized (0.01 to 0.1%) by share. V usage is TRBV7-2 and J usage is TRBJ2-3; TRBD1 agrees at 11 bases. Looked up from germline, CDR1 is SGHTA and CDR2 is FQGNSA. CDR3 length: 15 amino acids. The J segment lost 4 bases and the V segment lost 6 bases, leaving 6 bases of the junction unmatched. The CDR3: CASSWGQGVSDTQYF. As DNA, the CDR3 is TGTGCCAGCAGTTGGGGACAGGGGGTTTCAGATACGCAGTATTTT.

Relative to its sample, this clonotype is medium-sized. The chain recombines TRBV7-2 with TRBJ1-2; tentatively, D is TRBD1 (6 bases). Germline CDR1 is SGHTA and CDR2 is FQGNSA. CDR3 length: 15 amino acids. Trimming shortened V by 5 bases and J by 7 bases, and 20 bases separated the two germline ends. The CDR3 nucleotides are TGTGCCAGCAGCCCAGCGGTTGGGGGGCTAGGTGGCTACACCTTC. It yields the protein CASSPAVGGLGGYTF.

At least ten counts were recorded for this clonotype. The CDR3 DNA reads TGTGCCAGCAGTATGACAGGTCGTAATGAAAAACTGTTTTTT. Translated, it gives CASSMTGRNEKLFF. The chain recombines TRBV28 with TRBJ1-4; D perhaps matches TRBD1 (6 bases). The CDR3 extends over 14 amino acids. Trimming shortened V by 5 bases and J by 4 bases, and 11 bases separated the two germline ends. Germline V gene lookup returns CDR1 MDHEN and CDR2 SYDVKM.

This clonotype was recorded at least ten times. The chain couples TRBV20-1 to TRBJ2-1; D ambiguous. V lost 1 base, J lost 5 bases, and 21 bases lay in between. The CDR3 runs 17 residues. Germline V gives CDR1 DFQATT, CDR2 SNEGSKA (reference sequence). This CDR3 is CSARGGVGLRSDNEQFF. CDR3 in DNA: TGCAGTGCTAGAGGTGGTGTGGGTCTCCGGAGCGACAATGAGCAGTTCTTC.

The table lists this clonotype with many counts. The V call is TRBV10-3, the J call TRBJ2-2, with D uncertain. From germline, CDR1 is ENHRY and CDR2 SYGVKD. The CDR3 loop spans 12 amino acids. V lost 6 bases and J 4 bases, leaving 6 bases between the germline ends. The CDR3 protein is CAISQSTGELFF. CDR3 coding DNA: TGTGCCATCAGCCAGTCCACCGGGGAGCTGTTTTTT.

For this clonotype: A far larger clone lies a single base away; this is likely a read error. The CDR3 does not close with the conserved phenylalanine or tryptophan, likely indicating a read error. The V call is TRBV7-2, the J call TRBJ1-1; 9 bases are shared with TRBD1. The CDR3 is 13 residues long. V dropped 5 bases and J dropped 4; count of bases not matched to a gene: 2. Germline V gene data show CDR1 as SGHTA and CDR2 as FQGNSA. The DNA of the CDR3 is TGTGCCAGCAGCCCGGGACAGGGCACTGAAGCTTTCCTT. Protein product: CASSPGQGTEAFL.

This clonotype was counted ten times or more. The V gene is TRBV5-4, the J gene TRBJ2-3; 10 positions match TRBD2. Trimming at V came to 2 bases and at J to 4 bases, leaving 7 bases not matched to a gene. The CDR3 covers 16 residues. In germline, CDR1 is SGHNT, CDR2 YYREEE (reference sequence). The CDR3 is CASSFPGLAGADTQYF. CDR3 DNA sequence: TGTGCCAGCAGCTTCCCGGGTCTAGCGGGGGCAGATACGCAGTATTTT.

By its share, this clonotype is medium-sized (0.01 to 0.1%). The rearrangement links TRBV6-1 to TRBJ1-6; D perhaps matches TRBD1 (5 bases). Trimming cost V 2 bases and J 3 bases, with 23 bases left between them. Germline CDR1 reads MNHNS; CDR2 reads SASEGT. CDR3 size: 20 residues. The CDR3 sequence is CASSEQGRSQGAIYNSPLHF. The CDR3 DNA sequence: TGTGCCAGCAGTGAACAGGGCAGATCCCAAGGGGCCATCTATAATTCACCCCTCCACTTT.

This clonotype has a count of ten or more. The genes are TRBV29-1 and TRBJ2-5; tentative D call: TRBD1 (5 bases). The CDR3 sequence is 13 residues long. The germline V gene has CDR1 SQVTM and CDR2 ANQGSEA. The V end lost 4 bases, the J end lost 1 base, and 10 bases lay between the germline ends. The CDR3 sequence is CSVGETAQETQYF. CDR3 nucleotides: TGCAGCGTTGGAGAGACAGCCCAAGAGACCCAGTACTTC. Using reference TRBV29-1 and TRBJ2-5 for the parts outside the CDR3, the full variable domain is SAVISQKPSRDICQRGTSLTIQCQVDSQVTMMFWYRQQPGQSLTLIATANQGSEATYESGFVIDKFPISRPNLTFSTLTVSNMSPEDSSIYLCSVGETAQETQYFGPGTRLLVL.